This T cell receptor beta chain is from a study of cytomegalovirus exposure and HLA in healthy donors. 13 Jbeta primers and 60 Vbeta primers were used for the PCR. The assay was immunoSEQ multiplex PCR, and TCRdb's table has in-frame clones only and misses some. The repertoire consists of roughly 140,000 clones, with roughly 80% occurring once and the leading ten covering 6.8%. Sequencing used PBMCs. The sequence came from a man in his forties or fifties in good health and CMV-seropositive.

CDR3 in amino acids: CASRPTGNTIYF. CDR3 DNA: TGTGCCAGCAGACCAACGGGGAACACCATATATTTT. This chain links TRBV7-9 with TRBJ1-3; no clear D. V was shortened by 6 bases and J by 7 bases, with 10 bases between the two germline ends. Germline loops: CDR1 SEHNR, CDR2 FQNEAQ (reference sequence). This CDR3 has 12 residues.